The present T cell receptor beta chain was sequenced within a study of blood T cell repertoires in COVID-19. About the research overall: Sources were T cells, B-cell-depleted T cells, or PBMCs; the material itself was cDNA or gDNA.

The repertoire was sequenced with immunoSEQ multiplex PCR; TCRdb's copy has only in-frame clones and lacks some. The table has some 150,000 clones, over 75% seen once; the top ten hold 8%. CDR3 length: 14 amino acids. J lost 9 bases, V lost 6 bases, and 6 bases had no gene match. Germline V CDR1 and CDR2: MNHEY, SVGAGI. The receptor's source is a woman in her sixties or seventies with COVID-19, enrolled during active disease. The rearrangement joins TRBV6-5 to TRBJ2-1, with 12 bases matching TRBD2. Sequenced input: peripheral blood. The CDR3 spells CASRLAGGRREQFF. CDR3 in DNA: TGTGCCAGCAGACTAGCGGGGGGCCGGCGTGAGCAGTTCTTC.